These 18 T cell receptor beta chains were all obtained from the same sample, sequenced in a study of T cells in Graves' hyperthyroidism and ophthalmopathy. The investigators amplified TCR beta CDR3 regions from RNA transcripts. The TCR CDR3 was amplified in a first-round RT-PCR using the HTBI primer set. MiXCR was run by TCRdb on the multiplex PCR reads, yielding one entry per CDR3 protein. This repertoire shows fewer than 850,000 distinct CDR3 sequences, approximately 15% found once; its top ten account for roughly 15%. Specimen: blood. These receptors all stem from a man aged 45-65 years with Graves' hyperthyroidism.

This clonotype was recorded at least ten times. The chain uses TRBV2 and TRBJ1-1; 10 bases fit TRBD1. In germline, CDR1 is SNHLY, CDR2 FYNNEI. Trimming removed 4 bases from V and 5 bases from J; junction bases left unmatched: 7. The CDR3 spans 15 residues. CDR3 in DNA: TGTGCCAGCAGTGGGGACAGGGGTCGGGTTACTGAAGCTTTCTTT. The encoded protein is CASSGDRGRVTEAFF.

The chain links TRBV7-9 to TRBJ2-5; D may be TRBD1 or TRBD2 (5 bases each). V shed 11 bases and J shed 1 base, with 20 bases lying between them. The CDR3 spans 15 residues. The V gene's germline CDR1 is SEHNR and CDR2 FQNEAQ (reference sequence). CDR3 in amino acids: CALGRGRRTQETQYF. CDR3 nucleotides: TGTGCCTTAGGACGGGGCCGCCGGACCCAAGAGACCCAGTACTTC.

This clonotype has more than one count but fewer than ten. CDR3 nucleotides: TGTGCCAGCAGTCGACTCCAGGGAGGTGAGCAGTTCTTC. Amino acids: CASSRLQGGEQFF. The chain links TRBV28 to TRBJ2-1, with a possible D match to TRBD2 (6 bases). Germline V gene lookup returns CDR1 MDHEN and CDR2 SYDVKM. V lost 5 bases and J 9 bases, leaving 14 bases between the germline ends. The CDR3 has 13 residues.

This clonotype was counted at least ten times. The chain employs TRBV7-2 and TRBJ2-1, with D unclear. Germline V gives CDR1 SGHTA, CDR2 FQGNSA. The V gene lost 1 base and the J gene lost 1 base, with 8 bases spanning the gap. This CDR3 is built from 15 residues. CDR3 amino acids: CASSLELVSYNEQFF. Here the CDR3 DNA reads TGTGCCAGCAGCTTAGAGCTAGTTTCCTACAATGAGCAGTTCTTC.

V usage is TRBV20-1 and J usage is TRBJ2-5; D remains ambiguous. CDR1 DFQATT and CDR2 SNEGSKA come from the germline V gene (reference sequence). The CDR3 consists of 14 residues. Trimming took 1 base from V and 3 from J, leaving 12 bases between them. The CDR3, as DNA: TGCAGTGCTAGAGCCCCGGACGTCAAAGAGACCCAGTACTTC. Translation gives CSARAPDVKETQYF.

The table lists this clonotype with a few counts. This chain links TRBV20-1 with TRBJ1-2; D possibly corresponds to TRBD1 (5 bases). This CDR3 spans 13 amino acids. Germline-derived CDR1 and CDR2 are DFQATT and SNEGSKA (reference sequence). V lost 7 bases to trimming and J lost 2 bases, with 14 bases between them. The CDR3: CSGGDSLNYGYTF. DNA of the CDR3: TGCAGTGGGGGGGACTCATTGAACTATGGCTACACCTTC.

The chain joins TRBV27 to TRBJ1-2, with 7 bases that match TRBD1. V was pared by 3 bases and J by 5 bases, with 6 bases of the junction left unmatched. From germline, CDR1 is MNHEY and CDR2 SMNVEV (reference sequence). This CDR3 is 14 amino acids long. CDR3 coding DNA: TGTGCCAGCAGTTTGACAGGGCTGTGGTATGGCTACACCTTC. Translating it yields CASSLTGLWYGYTF.

In its sample, this clonotype was seen many times. This chain uses TRBV7-2 with TRBJ1-1; D uncertain. This CDR3 is 14 amino acids long. Germline-derived CDR1 and CDR2 are SGHTA and FQGNSA. Trimming left V 5 bases short and J 2 bases short, with 12 bases between. The CDR3 DNA follows: TGTGCCAGCAGCCGAGCAGGAGAAAACACTGAAGCTTTCTTT. Translated, it gives CASSRAGENTEAFF.

The chain combines TRBV6-1 with TRBJ1-5, with TRBD1 matching 8 bases. CDR1 is MNHNS and CDR2 is SASEGT in the germline V gene. This CDR3 spans 17 amino acids. V gave up 0 bases and J gave up 6 bases; unmatched junction bases: 10. The CDR3 loop is CASSEAITQGAGQPQHF. CDR3 DNA: TGTGCCAGCAGTGAAGCGATCACCCAGGGGGCTGGTCAGCCCCAGCATTTT.

There are many counts of this clonotype. The chain employs TRBV12-3 or TRBV12-4 and TRBJ1-4, with D unresolved. Between the trimmed V and J ends, which lost 6 bases and 0 bases, there was a span of 8 bases. The CDR3 runs 14 residues. The CDR3 DNA sequence: TGTGCCAGCAGCCCGACCACAACTAATGAAAAACTGTTTTTT. This codes for CASSPTTTNEKLFF.

This clonotype was seen a handful of times. This rearrangement joins TRBV24-1 to TRBJ2-7; possible D gene TRBD1, 6 bases. The CDR3 is 13 amino acids. Trimming took 4 bases from V and 6 from J, leaving 12 bases between them. CDR1 KGHDR and CDR2 SFDVKD come from the germline V gene. CDR3 sequence (DNA): TGTGCCACCAGTGAGCCCACAGGGCGCGAGCAGTACTTC. Translating gives CATSEPTGREQYF.

This clonotype has at least ten counts. The V call is TRBV28, the J call TRBJ2-5, with D maybe TRBD1 (7 bases). The CDR3 length is 16 residues. Germline values: CDR1 MDHEN, CDR2 SYDVKM. Trimming removed 5 bases from V and 4 bases from J, with 20 bases in between. The CDR3 sequence is CASSRGTANGGETQYF. The CDR3, as DNA: TGTGCCAGCAGTCGAGGGACAGCGAACGGGGGAGAGACCCAGTACTTC.

This clonotype was recorded at least ten times. This chain links TRBV6-2 or TRBV6-3 with TRBJ2-1; no reliable D call. Germline V gene sequence: CDR1 MNHEY, CDR2 SVGEGT. This CDR3 comprises 12 residues. Trimming took 0 bases from V and 7 from J, leaving 4 bases between them. In DNA, the CDR3 is TGTGCCAGCAGTTACTCGGGGAATGAGCAGTTCTTC. Translating gives CASSYSGNEQFF.

This clonotype has a handful of counts. The chain has TRBV9 and TRBJ1-1; D ambiguous. CDR1 is SGDLS and CDR2 is YYNGEE in the germline V gene. Trimming shortened V by 4 bases and J by 5 bases, and 12 bases separated the two germline ends. The CDR3 has 13 amino acids. The CDR3 loop reads CASSPTPGTEAFF. As DNA, the CDR3 is TGTGCCAGCAGCCCAACACCGGGGACTGAAGCTTTCTTT.

This clonotype was picked up many times. V usage is TRBV28 and J usage is TRBJ2-7, with TRBD2 matching over 7 bases. The CDR3 covers 15 residues. Germline values: CDR1 MDHEN, CDR2 SYDVKM. V was pared by 2 bases and J by 1 base, with 5 bases of the junction left unmatched. The CDR3 loop is CASSLGGSESYEQYF. Written as DNA, the CDR3 is TGTGCCAGCAGTTTAGGCGGGAGCGAGTCCTACGAGCAGTACTTC.

The V and J genes are TRBV13 and TRBJ2-3, with a possible D match to TRBD2 (7 bases). Trimming stripped 1 base from V and 0 bases from J, with 20 bases between. Germline V lookup: CDR1 PRHDT, CDR2 FYEKMQ (reference sequence). The CDR3 extends over 19 amino acids. The CDR3 reads CASSLVYQRGHPSTDTQYF. The CDR3 DNA reads as TGTGCCAGCAGCTTAGTTTACCAGCGGGGACACCCTAGCACAGATACGCAGTATTTT.

This chain links TRBV29-1 with TRBJ1-1; no firm D call. Trimming stripped 4 bases from V and 4 bases from J, with 7 bases between. The CDR3 loop spans 11 amino acids. Germline CDR1 reads SQVTM; CDR2 reads ANQGSEA. Here the CDR3 DNA reads TGCAGCGTTGTAGCAGTCACTGAAGCTTTCTTT. This encodes CSVVAVTEAFF.

This clonotype occurred many times. V is TRBV7-9 and J is TRBJ1-1; D not certain. There are 13 residues in the CDR3. The V and J ends lost 1 base and 7 bases respectively, with 10 bases between them. The V gene's germline CDR1 is SEHNR and CDR2 FQNEAQ (reference sequence). This CDR3 is CASSLVADREAFF. The CDR3 DNA reads as TGTGCCAGCAGCTTAGTAGCGGACCGTGAAGCTTTCTTT.